This T cell receptor (beta chain) came from a study of blood T cell repertoires in COVID-19. Study background: Samples representing acute and convalescent COVID-19 were sourced from the United States, Italy and Spain.

CDR3 size: 17 residues. Germline V gives CDR1 SQVTM, CDR2 ANQGSEA. V was clipped by 4 bases and J by 0 bases, with 19 bases between them. Some clones are missing from TCRdb's copy, which holds only in-frame ones; the method was immunoSEQ multiplex PCR. Of a few hundred thousand clones listed, about 83% are singletons. Enrolled during active infection, Seattle patients were then followed longitudinally. This TCR was sampled from a woman in her 30s with COVID-19, enrolled during active disease. What was sequenced was peripheral blood. The chain uses TRBV29-1 and TRBJ2-1; TRBD2 is a possible D gene (6 bases). CDR3 sequence: CSVGGGRLKSSYNEQFF. The CDR3 DNA reads TGCAGCGTTGGGGGAGGAAGACTTAAGAGCTCCTACAATGAGCAGTTCTTC.